This is a list of T cell receptor beta chains from one sample in a study of blood T cell dynamics during melanoma immunotherapy. The method was immunoSEQ multiplex PCR; TCRdb's version includes in-frame clones alone and lacks a portion of them. The table shows 17,000 or so clones, with approximately 80% occurring only once. The source was blood, collected from a patient treated with checkpoint blockade. These receptors originate from a human donor with melanoma. CDR3s include the opening cysteine and the closing phenylalanine or tryptophan. Each record gives: V gene, J gene, CDR3 length, clone size, D gene, CDR3 DNA, CDR3 protein. The D gene is left open where the match is weak. Not every row has a clone size; where given, it reads once, few, many or a size class.

v_gene: TRBV30; j_gene: TRBJ1-6; len: 12; abundance: .; d_gene: .; CDR3nt: TGTGCCTGGTCCTCGGTGAAGTCACCCCTCCACTTT; CDR3aa: CAWSSVKSPLHF
v_gene: TRBV6-5; j_gene: TRBJ2-7; len: 15; abundance: .; d_gene: .; CDR3nt: TGTGCCAGCAGTTACGCGACCGGACCCCGGGACGAGCAGTACTTC; CDR3aa: CASSYATGPRDEQYF
v_gene: TRBV4-3; j_gene: TRBJ2-1; len: 18; abundance: .; d_gene: TRBD2; CDR3nt: TGCGCCAGCAGCCAGTCCCACGGGACTAGCGGGTTAGGGATGCGGCAGTTCTTC; CDR3aa: CASSQSHGTSGLGMRQFF
v_gene: TRBV5-4; j_gene: TRBJ2-7; len: 15; abundance: .; d_gene: TRBD2; CDR3nt: TGTGCCAGCAGCTTGGCTGGCGGGAGAAATGGGGAGCAGTACTTC; CDR3aa: CASSLAGGRNGEQYF
v_gene: TRBV7-2; j_gene: TRBJ2-1; len: 15; abundance: .; d_gene: TRBD2; CDR3nt: TGTGCCAGCAGCTTAGGAGCGGGAGGGCCAAATGAGCAGTTCTTC; CDR3aa: CASSLGAGGPNEQFF
v_gene: TRBV9; j_gene: TRBJ2-4; len: 14; abundance: .; d_gene: .; CDR3nt: TGTGCCAGCAGCGGCGAGTTAGCCAAAAACATTCAGTACTTC; CDR3aa: CASSGELAKNIQYF
v_gene: TRBV7-9; j_gene: TRBJ1-6; len: 15; abundance: few; d_gene: TRBD1; CDR3nt: TGTGCCAGCAGATCCGGGACAGGGGGCAATTCACCCCTCCACTTT; CDR3aa: CASRSGTGGNSPLHF
v_gene: TRBV18; j_gene: TRBJ1-1; len: 14; abundance: .; d_gene: .; CDR3nt: TGTGCCAGCTCCGGGCTGGGCAGGAACACTGAAGCTTTCTTT; CDR3aa: CASSGLGRNTEAFF
v_gene: TRBV6-4; j_gene: TRBJ1-2; len: 14; abundance: .; d_gene: TRBD1; CDR3nt: TGTGCCAGCAGTGAAGGGACAGGCGTTTATGGCTACACCTTC; CDR3aa: CASSEGTGVYGYTF
v_gene: TRBV2; j_gene: TRBJ2-5; len: 12; abundance: .; d_gene: .; CDR3nt: TGTGCCAGCACCCGGGGCCAAGAGACCCAGTACTTC; CDR3aa: CASTRGQETQYF
v_gene: TRBV7-9; j_gene: TRBJ2-5; len: 15; abundance: .; d_gene: TRBD2; CDR3nt: TGTGCCAGCAGCTTTAGCGGGAAGTACCAAGAGACCCAGTACTTC; CDR3aa: CASSFSGKYQETQYF
v_gene: TRBV28; j_gene: TRBJ2-3; len: 18; abundance: .; d_gene: TRBD2; CDR3nt: TGTGCCAGCAGTCCCGGGGGACTAGCGGGGACAAGCACAGATACGCAGTATTTT; CDR3aa: CASSPGGLAGTSTDTQYF
v_gene: TRBV6-5; j_gene: TRBJ1-2; len: 14; abundance: once; d_gene: .; CDR3nt: TGTGCCAGCAGCCTGACTTCTGGGGACTATGGCTACACCTTC; CDR3aa: CASSLTSGDYGYTF
v_gene: TRBV6-1; j_gene: TRBJ1-5; len: 13; abundance: .; d_gene: .; CDR3nt: TGTGCCAGCAACACCGATGGCAATCAGCCCCAGCATTTT; CDR3aa: CASNTDGNQPQHF
v_gene: TRBV9; j_gene: TRBJ2-2; len: 18; abundance: .; d_gene: .; CDR3nt: TGTGCCAGCAGCGTCAGGAGGGTTGTAGCGGATAACACCGGGGAGCTGTTTTTT; CDR3aa: CASSVRRVVADNTGELFF
v_gene: TRBV2; j_gene: TRBJ2-5; len: 13; abundance: .; d_gene: .; CDR3nt: TGTGCCAGCAGTCCCGGGACCCTAGAGACCCAGTACTTC; CDR3aa: CASSPGTLETQYF
v_gene: TRBV7-8; j_gene: TRBJ2-5; len: 16; abundance: once; d_gene: TRBD1; CDR3nt: TGTGCCAGCACCGTTGTTGAGGGACAGGCCTTTTATGAGCAGTACTTC; CDR3aa: CASTVVEGQAFYEQYF
v_gene: TRBV7-8; j_gene: TRBJ1-5; len: 15; abundance: .; d_gene: TRBD1; CDR3nt: TGTGCCAGCAGCCCTCCCGGGACAGGGGCGCAGCCCCAGCATTTT; CDR3aa: CASSPPGTGAQPQHF
v_gene: TRBV7-7; j_gene: TRBJ2-2; len: 15; abundance: .; d_gene: .; CDR3nt: TGTGCTAGCAGCTTAAGTACAGCGAACACCGGGGAGCTGTTTTTT; CDR3aa: CASSLSTANTGELFF
v_gene: TRBV27; j_gene: TRBJ2-7; len: 15; abundance: .; d_gene: TRBD1; CDR3nt: TGTGCCAGCAGAACCGGGACAGGGGTAACCTACGAGCAGTACTTC; CDR3aa: CASRTGTGVTYEQYF
v_gene: TRBV7-3; j_gene: TRBJ2-3; len: 14; abundance: .; d_gene: .; CDR3nt: TGTGCCAGCAGCTTGTCAGGAAGCACAGATACGCAGTATTTT; CDR3aa: CASSLSGSTDTQYF
v_gene: TRBV28; j_gene: TRBJ2-2; len: 16; abundance: .; d_gene: TRBD1; CDR3nt: TGTGCCAGCAGCTCAAGACAGGGATCCCCTCTGGGGGAGCTGTTTTTT; CDR3aa: CASSSRQGSPLGELFF
v_gene: TRBV6-6; j_gene: TRBJ2-7; len: 13; abundance: .; d_gene: .; CDR3nt: TGTGCCAGCAGTCGCGGACTGACCTACGAGCAGTACTTC; CDR3aa: CASSRGLTYEQYF
v_gene: TRBV30; j_gene: TRBJ1-4; len: 16; abundance: once; d_gene: .; CDR3nt: TGTGCCTGGAGTCCATCCTGGGGAAGAACTAATGAAAAACTGTTTTTT; CDR3aa: CAWSPSWGRTNEKLFF
v_gene: TRBV2; j_gene: TRBJ2-7; len: 14; abundance: .; d_gene: .; CDR3nt: TGTGCCAGCAGAACCAGGGGGGGCCCCTACGAGCAGTACTTC; CDR3aa: CASRTRGGPYEQYF
v_gene: TRBV7-9; j_gene: TRBJ2-7; len: 15; abundance: few; d_gene: .; CDR3nt: TGTGCCAGCAGCTTAGTCGGCGGAAACGTCTACGAGCAGTACTTC; CDR3aa: CASSLVGGNVYEQYF
v_gene: TRBV27; j_gene: TRBJ2-7; len: 16; abundance: .; d_gene: .; CDR3nt: TGTGCCAGCAGTTTTAATTCCCACCCAATCCTAGGCGAGCAGTACTTC; CDR3aa: CASSFNSHPILGEQYF
v_gene: TRBV5-8; j_gene: TRBJ1-2; len: 12; abundance: once; d_gene: .; CDR3nt: TGTGCCAGCAGCTTTGACCTCTATGGCTACACCTTC; CDR3aa: CASSFDLYGYTF
v_gene: TRBV28; j_gene: TRBJ1-4; len: 15; abundance: .; d_gene: TRBD1; CDR3nt: TGTGCCAGCAGTTTAGAAAGGACAGGGCGTGAAAAACTGTTTTTT; CDR3aa: CASSLERTGREKLFF
v_gene: TRBV18; j_gene: TRBJ1-6; len: 13; abundance: .; d_gene: .; CDR3nt: TGTGCCAGCTCACCTGGACGGGATTCACCCCTCCACTTT; CDR3aa: CASSPGRDSPLHF
v_gene: TRBV25-1; j_gene: TRBJ2-2; len: 18; abundance: .; d_gene: TRBD2; CDR3nt: TGTGCCAGCAGTGGTACCGGGACTAGCGGGAGTGGGTCCGGGGAGCTGTTTTTT; CDR3aa: CASSGTGTSGSGSGELFF
v_gene: TRBV7-6; j_gene: TRBJ2-5; len: 13; abundance: .; d_gene: .; CDR3nt: TGTGCCAGCAGCTTCAGTTTTCAAGAGACCCAGTACTTC; CDR3aa: CASSFSFQETQYF
v_gene: TRBV5-1; j_gene: TRBJ2-2; len: 13; abundance: .; d_gene: .; CDR3nt: TGCGCCAGCAGCAATAAAAACACCGGGGAGCTGTTTTTT; CDR3aa: CASSNKNTGELFF
v_gene: TRBV5-6; j_gene: TRBJ2-5; len: 14; abundance: .; d_gene: .; CDR3nt: TGTGCCAGCAGCCCCACAGCGTACCAAGAGACCCAGTACTTC; CDR3aa: CASSPTAYQETQYF
v_gene: TRBV7-2; j_gene: TRBJ1-3; len: 15; abundance: .; d_gene: .; CDR3nt: TGTGCCAGCAGCTTGAACCTGGGCTCTGGAAACACCATATATTTT; CDR3aa: CASSLNLGSGNTIYF
v_gene: TRBV5-5; j_gene: TRBJ1-1; len: 17; abundance: .; d_gene: TRBD1; CDR3nt: TGTGCCAGCAGCTTGGGACAGGGCCCCGCCTCGGAGACTGAAGCTTTCTTT; CDR3aa: CASSLGQGPASETEAFF
v_gene: TRBV30; j_gene: TRBJ1-1; len: 12; abundance: .; d_gene: .; CDR3nt: TGTGCCGGGAAACAGGCGAACACTGAAGCTTTCTTT; CDR3aa: CAGKQANTEAFF
v_gene: TRBV29-1; j_gene: TRBJ2-7; len: 11; abundance: .; d_gene: .; CDR3nt: TGCAGCGCGACTAGGACCTACGAGCAGTACTTT; CDR3aa: CSATRTYEQYF
v_gene: TRBV7-9; j_gene: TRBJ2-2; len: 12; abundance: .; d_gene: .; CDR3nt: TGTGCCAGCAGCTCAAACACCGGGGAGCTGTTTTTT; CDR3aa: CASSSNTGELFF
v_gene: TRBV6-8; j_gene: TRBJ2-7; len: 15; abundance: .; d_gene: .; CDR3nt: TGTGCCAGCAGTCCGAGGGGGAATAAGGTCTACGAGCAGTACTTC; CDR3aa: CASSPRGNKVYEQYF
v_gene: TRBV9; j_gene: TRBJ1-6; len: 15; abundance: .; d_gene: .; CDR3nt: TGTGCCAGCAGCGTAGGGCCGGCGTCTAATTCACCCCTCCACTTT; CDR3aa: CASSVGPASNSPLHF
v_gene: TRBV7-2; j_gene: TRBJ2-7; len: 12; abundance: few; d_gene: .; CDR3nt: TGTGCCAGCAGCTTACTCGCGGGTGAGCAGTACTTC; CDR3aa: CASSLLAGEQYF
v_gene: TRBV12-5; j_gene: TRBJ2-7; len: 14; abundance: .; d_gene: TRBD1; CDR3nt: TGTGCTAGTGCCGATAAGACAGGGGGCGCACAGCAGTACTTC; CDR3aa: CASADKTGGAQQYF
v_gene: TRBV7-2; j_gene: TRBJ1-2; len: 16; abundance: few; d_gene: .; CDR3nt: TGTGCCAGCAGCCCGACGGGCCAGCTAGCTAACTATGGCTACACCTTC; CDR3aa: CASSPTGQLANYGYTF
v_gene: TRBV5-6; j_gene: TRBJ2-3; len: 14; abundance: .; d_gene: TRBD1; CDR3nt: TGTGCCAGCCGGAAACAGGGGGCGGCAGATACGCAGTATTTT; CDR3aa: CASRKQGAADTQYF
v_gene: TRBV7-2; j_gene: TRBJ2-7; len: 15; abundance: few; d_gene: TRBD2; CDR3nt: TGTGCCAGCAGCTCTACTAGCGGGAGCTCCTACGAGCAGTACTTC; CDR3aa: CASSSTSGSSYEQYF
v_gene: TRBV9; j_gene: TRBJ2-2; len: 16; abundance: .; d_gene: TRBD2; CDR3nt: TGTGCCAGCAGCCCCCGACTAGCGGGAGTCTTCGGGGAGCTGTTTTTT; CDR3aa: CASSPRLAGVFGELFF
v_gene: TRBV9; j_gene: TRBJ2-5; len: 17; abundance: .; d_gene: TRBD2; CDR3nt: TGTGCCAGCAGCGGGACTAGCGGGACCCCGGGGGCAGAGACCCAGTACTTC; CDR3aa: CASSGTSGTPGAETQYF
v_gene: TRBV9; j_gene: TRBJ1-1; len: 14; abundance: few; d_gene: .; CDR3nt: TGTGCCAGCAGCGTAACCCAATACAACACTGAAGCTTTCTTT; CDR3aa: CASSVTQYNTEAFF
v_gene: TRBV7-9; j_gene: TRBJ2-3; len: 15; abundance: .; d_gene: .; CDR3nt: TGTGCCAGCAGCACCGGGACCACTAGCACAGATACGCAGTATTTT; CDR3aa: CASSTGTTSTDTQYF
v_gene: TRBV7-8; j_gene: TRBJ2-7; len: 15; abundance: .; d_gene: TRBD1; CDR3nt: TGTGCCAGCAGCGCCCGGGACAGAACCTCCTACGAGCAGTACTTC; CDR3aa: CASSARDRTSYEQYF
v_gene: TRBV14; j_gene: TRBJ1-2; len: 15; abundance: .; d_gene: TRBD1; CDR3nt: TGTGCCAGCAGCCAAGAAGGGAGGGGGCAAGAGGGCTACACCTTC; CDR3aa: CASSQEGRGQEGYTF